The 28 T cell receptor beta chains reported below all come from one sample, sequenced in a study of response to subunit inactivated influenza vaccine. TCRdb processed the RT-PCR reads anew with MiXCR; each CDR3 protein has one entry. The sample shows around 790,000 distinct CDR3 sequences, about 20% of them seen only once. Sequences were derived from PBMCs from blood, sampled 4 to 6 days after vaccination. These receptors originate from a man in his fifties or sixties who received an inactivated influenza vaccine.

The CDR3 nucleotides are TGCAGTGCTAGAGATGCACTACCGAGGGCCTACGAGCAGTACTTC. It yields the protein CSARDALPRAYEQYF. This chain uses TRBV20-1 with TRBJ2-7; D is perhaps TRBD2 (5 bases). This CDR3 is 15 amino acids long. Trimming shortened V by 0 bases and J by 2 bases, and 14 bases separated the two germline ends. The germline CDR1 and CDR2 sequences are DFQATT and SNEGSKA (reference sequence).

The V and J genes are TRBV5-1 and TRBJ1-4, with TRBD1 as a possible D gene (5 bases). V was clipped by 4 bases and J by 5 bases, with 12 bases between them. Germline values: CDR1 SGHRS, CDR2 YFSETQ. CDR3 length: 14 residues. The CDR3 DNA reads TGCGCCAGCAGCCCCGGGACTTCGAATGAAAAACTGTTTTTT. Protein product: CASSPGTSNEKLFF.

This clonotype was seen ten or more times. V and J are TRBV7-2 and TRBJ1-1; tentative D call: TRBD1 (5 bases). CDR1 is SGHTA, CDR2 FQGNSA, per germline. The CDR3 totals 15 residues. V was cut by 5 bases and J by 5 bases, with 18 bases left in between. CDR3 sequence reads: CASSPRSGQLTEAFF. CDR3 bases: TGTGCCAGCAGCCCCCGGTCAGGGCAGCTAACTGAAGCTTTCTTT.

V is TRBV24-1 and J is TRBJ2-7; D not certain. Looked up from germline, CDR1 is KGHDR and CDR2 is SFDVKD. There are 12 residues in the CDR3. V lost 3 bases, J lost 5 bases, and 7 bases lay in between. CDR3 DNA: TGTGCCACCAGTGATGGTCGTAACGAGCAGTACTTC. This gives the protein CATSDGRNEQYF.

The chain carries TRBV6-2 or TRBV6-3 and TRBJ1-1; TRBD1 agrees at 7 bases. Germline V gene lookup returns CDR1 MNHEY and CDR2 SVGEGT. The junction had 8 bases not matched to a gene; V was cut back by 6 bases and J by 10 bases. The CDR3 has 12 amino acids. The CDR3 here is CASSEGAPTAFF. DNA for the CDR3: TGTGCCAGCAGCGAGGGGGCGCCGACAGCTTTCTTT.

This clonotype has a handful of counts. V and J are TRBV29-1 and TRBJ2-7, with no clear D. This CDR3 has 12 residues. Trimming pared 1 base from V and 0 bases from J, leaving 4 bases between. CDR1 SQVTM and CDR2 ANQGSEA come from the germline V gene. The CDR3 here is CSVEGHSYEQYF. For the CDR3, the DNA is TGCAGCGTTGAAGGCCACTCCTACGAGCAGTACTTC.

This clonotype was counted at least ten times. This chain links TRBV18 with TRBJ2-7; 10 nucleotides line up with TRBD1. V shed 0 bases and J 1 base; nucleotides not matched to a gene: 0. Germline lookup yields CDR1 KGHSH and CDR2 LQKENI. The CDR3 loop spans 15 amino acids. The CDR3 bases are TGTGCCAGCTCACCACCGGGACAGGGGTCCTACGAGCAGTACTTC. As protein: CASSPPGQGSYEQYF.

V and J are TRBV5-1 and TRBJ2-3; D is perhaps TRBD1 (5 bases). Germline CDR1 and CDR2: SGHRS and YFSETQ. The CDR3 has 14 amino acids. Trimming shortened V by 4 bases and J by 3 bases, and 12 bases separated the two germline ends. CDR3 in amino acids: CASSIDRDTDTQYF. The CDR3 bases are TGCGCCAGCAGCATAGACAGAGATACAGATACGCAGTATTTT. The full variable domain, with the rest looked up from reference TRBV5-1 and TRBJ2-3, is KAGVTQTPRYLIKTRGQQVTLSCSPISGHRSVSWYQQTPGQGLQFLFEYFSETQRNKGNFPGRFSGRQFSNSRSEMNVSTLELGDSALYLCASSIDRDTDTQYFGPGTRLTVL.

The J gene is TRBJ2-3, the V gene TRBV11-2, with unresolved D. Trimming cost V 4 bases and J 6 bases, with 14 bases left between them. This CDR3 is built from 14 residues. CDR1 is SGHAT and CDR2 is FQNNGV in the germline V gene. DNA of the CDR3: TGTGCCAGCAGCTGGGTGAATTTGCGGGATACGCAGTATTTT. Translating gives CASSWVNLRDTQYF.

V and J are TRBV15 and TRBJ2-7; D is unresolved. The CDR3 has 12 residues. Trimming took off 0 bases at V and 9 bases at J, with 9 bases between the two ends. Germline V gives CDR1 LNHNV, CDR2 YYDKDF (reference sequence). CDR3 residues: CATSRDRQGQYF. DNA of the CDR3: TGTGCCACCAGCAGAGATCGACAAGGGCAGTACTTC.

A few counts support this clonotype. CDR3 residues: CAIRNRDRVITGELFF. Written as DNA, the CDR3 is TGTGCCATCAGAAACCGGGACAGGGTCATTACCGGGGAGCTGTTTTTT. The chain uses TRBV10-3 and TRBJ2-2, with TRBD1 matching over 9 bases. Germline trimming cut 6 bases from V and 5 bases from J; bases unmatched to any gene: 10. The germline V gene encodes CDR1 ENHRY and CDR2 SYGVKD. This CDR3 comprises 16 residues.

This clonotype has a handful of counts. This chain uses TRBV3-1 with TRBJ2-1, with D unresolved. Deletions cut 6 bases from V and 5 bases from J, with 8 bases between. This CDR3 has 12 residues. The V gene's germline CDR1 is LGHDT and CDR2 YNNKEL (reference sequence). CDR3 loop: CASSYRDNEQFF. The CDR3 DNA is TGTGCCAGCAGTTACAGAGACAATGAGCAGTTCTTC.

The chain recombines TRBV29-1 with TRBJ2-1, with D unclear. The CDR3 spans 11 residues. V was pared by 7 bases and J by 4 bases, with 8 bases between. The germline gives CDR1 SQVTM, CDR2 ANQGSEA. The CDR3: CSGGLYNEQFF. Here the CDR3 DNA reads TGCAGCGGCGGCTTATACAATGAGCAGTTCTTC.

This clonotype was found a few times. The chain links TRBV5-1 to TRBJ2-1, with 11 nucleotides matching TRBD1. With V trimmed by 2 bases and J by 8 bases, 9 bases remained unmatched. The CDR3 length is 16 residues. Germline-derived CDR1 and CDR2 are SGHRS and YFSETQ. This CDR3 is CASSFRTGGLADEQFF. For the CDR3, the DNA is TGCGCCAGCAGCTTCCGGACAGGGGGCCTTGCGGATGAGCAGTTCTTC.

This clonotype was observed a handful of times. This chain connects TRBV12-3 or TRBV12-4 to TRBJ2-5; D is uncertain. V was shortened by 4 bases and J by 5 bases, with 14 bases between the two germline ends. There are 14 residues in the CDR3. This CDR3 is CASSSTGSRETQYF. DNA of the CDR3: TGTGCCAGCAGTTCAACCGGGTCAAGGGAGACCCAGTACTTC.

The chain links TRBV7-2 to TRBJ2-5, with 8 bases lining up with TRBD2. V shed 5 bases, J shed 1 base, and the junction held 9 bases outside the gene matches. This CDR3 comprises 16 residues. Germline loops: CDR1 SGHTA, CDR2 FQGNSA. The chain's CDR3 is CASSIPTRGGQETQYF. The CDR3 coding sequence is TGTGCCAGCAGCATACCGACTCGGGGGGGCCAAGAGACCCAGTACTTC.

The chain carries TRBV7-6 and TRBJ2-1; TRBD2 aligns across 7 bases. The length of the CDR3 is 16 residues. CDR1 and CDR2 (germline): SGHVS, FNYEAQ. The junction had 12 bases not matched to a gene; V was cut back by 4 bases and J by 6 bases. Here the CDR3 DNA reads TGTGCCAGCAGCTCTGGGGCCGCGGGGGATAGCAATGAGCAGTTCTTC. As protein: CASSSGAAGDSNEQFF.

This clonotype has just a few counts. The chain combines TRBV7-2 with TRBJ2-3, with D tentatively TRBD2 (6 bases). The CDR3 totals 14 residues. Germline CDR1 reads SGHTA; CDR2 reads FQGNSA. Trimming pared 5 bases from V and 3 bases from J, leaving 12 bases between. CDR3 DNA sequence: TGTGCCAGCAGCGGGACTCGACTTACAGATACGCAGTATTTT. Residues: CASSGTRLTDTQYF.

The chain is built from TRBV7-2 and TRBJ2-1, with D hard to call. Trimming stripped 5 bases from V and 7 bases from J, with 12 bases between. The germline gives CDR1 SGHTA, CDR2 FQGNSA. This CDR3 has 13 amino acids. The CDR3 reads CASSGLGRNEQFF. The CDR3 DNA follows: TGTGCCAGCAGCGGTCTAGGGCGAAATGAGCAGTTCTTC.

The chain carries TRBV5-4 and TRBJ2-1; 8 bases align to TRBD2. J gave up 6 bases and V 4 bases, and 12 bases lay outside the gene matches. Germline CDR1 reads SGHNT; CDR2 reads YYREEE (reference sequence). The CDR3 has 16 residues. CDR3 nucleotide sequence: TGTGCCAGCAGCCATAAAAGCGGGAGCGGGCCCAATGAGCAGTTCTTC. This gives the protein CASSHKSGSGPNEQFF.

This clonotype was counted many times. V is TRBV29-1 and J is TRBJ2-1; 10 positions match TRBD1. Unmatched junction bases numbered 5, after V lost 4 bases and J lost 5 bases. The CDR3 extends over 14 amino acids. Germline CDR1 is SQVTM and CDR2 is ANQGSEA. The CDR3 DNA reads as TGCAGCGTTGTGGACAGGGGGTTCCACAATGAGCAGTTCTTC. Encoded protein: CSVVDRGFHNEQFF.

This clonotype turned up a few times. The V call is TRBV12-3 or TRBV12-4, the J call TRBJ1-4; TRBD1 aligns across 8 bases. This CDR3 region has 11 residues. V dropped 6 bases and J dropped 12; count of bases not matched to a gene: 3. The CDR3 spells CASRLDRELFF. The CDR3 DNA reads as TGTGCCAGCAGATTGGACAGGGAACTGTTTTTT.

Only a few counts were recorded for this clonotype. The chain has TRBV4-3 and TRBJ2-3; tentative D call: TRBD1 (6 bases). Trimming cost V 1 base and J 5 bases, with 10 bases left between them. CDR1 and CDR2 from the germline V gene are LGHNA and YSLEER. This CDR3 has 14 amino acids. CDR3 in DNA: TGCGCCAGCAGCCAAGCTGGGGGCGGAGATACGCAGTATTTT. It is translated as CASSQAGGGDTQYF.

This clonotype was counted between two and nine times. J is TRBJ2-5 and V is TRBV7-7, with TRBD2 identical over 7 bases. Germline V gene data show CDR1 as SSHAT and CDR2 as FNYEAQ (reference sequence). The length of the CDR3 is 16 residues. V trimming: 3 bases; J trimming: 2 bases; junction bases outside the gene matches: 9. The CDR3 DNA sequence: TGTGCCAGCAGCTTCGGACGGGAGGCGGGACAAGAGACCCAGTACTTC. Translating it yields CASSFGREAGQETQYF.

The sample holds a few counts of this clonotype. The chain joins TRBV6-2 or TRBV6-3 to TRBJ2-3; 10 bases match TRBD2. Germline CDR1 reads MNHEY; CDR2 reads SVGEGT. This CDR3 is 16 amino acids long. V lost 6 bases and J lost 1; bases outside the gene matches: 7. In DNA, the CDR3 is TGTGCCAGCAGCATCCATAGCGGGGGGCGCACAGATACGCAGTATTTT. Encoded protein: CASSIHSGGRTDTQYF.

The chain links TRBV7-8 to TRBJ2-6; D uncertain. Germline V gives CDR1 SGHVS, CDR2 FQNEAQ. The V end lost 5 bases, the J end lost 2 bases, and 13 bases lay between the germline ends. The CDR3 runs to 16 residues. CDR3 amino acids: CASSPSRRAGANVLTF. As DNA, the CDR3 is TGTGCCAGCAGCCCCTCTCGCCGGGCTGGGGCCAACGTCCTGACTTTC.

The chain employs TRBV20-1 and TRBJ2-3, with a tentative D call TRBD2 (7 bases). The CDR3 is made up of 15 amino acids. Germline CDR1 is DFQATT and CDR2 is SNEGSKA (reference sequence). Trimming stripped 3 bases from V and 2 bases from J, with 15 bases between. The CDR3 sequence is CSASTGGTFTDTQYF. The CDR3 DNA reads TGCAGTGCTAGCACCGGGGGGACATTCACAGATACGCAGTATTTT.

The V and J genes are TRBV7-2 and TRBJ2-7; the D is unclear. The CDR3 is made up of 15 amino acids. The germline V gene has CDR1 SGHTA and CDR2 FQGNSA. The ends were cut back, 3 bases at V and 5 bases at J, with 17 bases in the middle. The CDR3: CASSLNPGPAHEQYF. The CDR3 coding sequence is TGTGCCAGCAGCTTGAATCCGGGCCCCGCACACGAGCAGTACTTC.